This T cell receptor beta chain is from a study of shared T cell receptors in the human thymus (dated by TCRdb to the early 2020s). Notes on the research overall: The study examined how self-reactive, shared T-cell receptor alpha chains are generated in the human thymus.

Receptors were amplified or captured by the immunoSEQ multiplex PCR assay. The immuneACCESS repertoire file appears here via TCRdb, limited to in-frame rearrangements. These files lack a portion of the clones; in checked studies, under half of the deficit traces to unresolved V genes, and the cause of the others is not known. The sample table contains about 730,000 clones; only one count was recorded for 80% to 90% of them. The ten top clones hold more than 0.008% of the sample. Trimming leaves V shorter by 4 bases and J shorter by 1 base, with the junction holding 9 bases beyond the gene matches. From the germline V gene (reference sequence), CDR1 is LNHDA and CDR2 is SQIVND. The CDR3 holds 16 amino acids from the cysteine to the phenylalanine. Just the 48-base CDR3 DNA is kept, in frame starting at base 1. For this clone: Its antigen is currently not known. No base quality information exists; no much larger clone differs at one position.

The sample was also linked to a second study, of human thymus T cells. The second study's paper adds: In Finland, the donors were immunologically healthy infants who were having open corrective cardiac surgery for congenital heart defects. Thymus tissue was obtained as surgical resects removed during corrective cardiac surgery. Biased V and J gene segment usage appeared to be present in both thymic and peripheral blood repertoires. According to the related research, thymic TCR repertoires were highly overlapping among unrelated individuals. The study described the TCR alpha and beta repertoires in under ten infant thymus samples and four matching peripheral blood samples. The cohort included more than 5 male and a couple of female infants, with donor ages spanning 7 to 244 days. Thymocytes were mechanically released from the tissue and were stored as pellets of about 9-33 million cells at -70 degrees C. Genomic DNA was extracted from frozen cell pellets with a QIAsymphony instrument. The immunoSEQ multiplex PCR assay was used to amplify the TCRB and TCRAD loci from a standardized amount of quality-controlled genomic DNA. The V(D)J region was spanned by amplicons of a length sufficient to cover the CDR3 and to identify V and J genes. Amplicon sequencing was performed on an Illumina platform through the commercial immunoSEQ service. Primer bias and sequencing errors were corrected as previously described, and TCRAD and TCRB definitions were based on the IMGT database. immunoSEQ Analyzer 3.0 and VDJTools were used for repertoire analysis, which covered basic statistics, V/J segment usage, diversity estimates, rarefaction and pairwise overlap. Diversity was estimated using the Chao1, ChaoE, Efron-Thisted, Shannon and inverse Simpson indices, and was also estimated on datasets down-sampled to the size of the smallest sample. Repertoire overlap was assessed by strict matching of CDR3 nucleotide sequence, V gene and J gene, and clustering was done by Jaccard-based multidimensional scaling. On average, thymus samples yielded around 850,000 unique TCRB clonotypes, whereas blood samples yielded about 84,000.

Sample: thymocytes. The source is a girl under three years old with a congenital heart defect. Donor details come from another sample of the same person, matched by shared clones. The rearranged chain carries TRBV19 and TRBJ1-2, and 7 bases in between align with TRBD1. In nucleotides, the sequence is TGTGCCAGTAGTACAAGAAGGACAGGTCTTAACTATGGCTACACCTTC. Its protein reads: CASSTRRTGLNYGYTF.